The rows below give T cell receptor beta chains drawn from one sample of a study of Ad26.COV2.S vaccination and SARS-CoV-2 variants. Measured with immunoSEQ multiplex PCR; TCRdb has only the in-frame clones, and not every one. The data contain under 150,000 clones, 80% to 90% of them singletons. Sequences were derived from peripheral blood, sampled after recovery from COVID-19. These receptors all stem from a human donor who had recovered from COVID-19. Each CDR3 is given with its conserved first and last residue. Each record gives: clone size, V gene, D gene, J gene, CDR3 length, CDR3 protein, CDR3 DNA. D genes are given only for firm matches. Some rows have no size entry. The others give once, few or many, or a class for an expanded clone.

clone_size: -; v_call: TRBV4-1; d_call: -; j_call: TRBJ1-1; cdr3_length: 15; cdr3_aa: CASRRVGGSNTEAFF; cdr3_nt: TGCGCCAGCCGTCGGGTCGGGGGATCGAACACTGAAGCTTTCTTT
clone_size: -; v_call: TRBV6-5; d_call: TRBD1; j_call: TRBJ2-7; cdr3_length: 15; cdr3_aa: CASSSPGQGWIEQYF; cdr3_nt: TGTGCCAGCAGTTCCCCGGGACAGGGTTGGATAGAGCAGTACTTC
clone_size: -; v_call: TRBV20-1; d_call: TRBD1; j_call: TRBJ2-7; cdr3_length: 11; cdr3_aa: CSARQGYEQYF; cdr3_nt: TGCAGTGCGAGACAGGGCTACGAGCAGTACTTC
clone_size: -; v_call: TRBV27; d_call: -; j_call: TRBJ1-4; cdr3_length: 12; cdr3_aa: CASSHRDEKLFF; cdr3_nt: TGTGCCAGCAGTCACAGGGACGAAAAACTGTTTTTT
clone_size: -; v_call: TRBV21-1; d_call: -; j_call: TRBJ2-3; cdr3_length: 15; cdr3_aa: CARLRISGGTDTQYF; cdr3_nt: TGTGCCCGACTAAGGATTAGCGGGGGCACAGATACGCAGTATTTT
clone_size: -; v_call: TRBV2; d_call: -; j_call: TRBJ2-3; cdr3_length: 15; cdr3_aa: CASSEIRVRTDTQYF; cdr3_nt: TGTGCCAGCAGTGAGATCAGGGTTAGAACAGATACGCAGTATTTT
clone_size: -; v_call: TRBV5-6; d_call: -; j_call: TRBJ2-1; cdr3_length: 14; cdr3_aa: CASSLGRAWDEQFF; cdr3_nt: TGTGCCAGCAGCTTGGGACGTGCTTGGGATGAGCAGTTCTTC
clone_size: -; v_call: TRBV19; d_call: -; j_call: TRBJ2-3; cdr3_length: 14; cdr3_aa: CASNKAAGTDTQYF; cdr3_nt: TGTGCCAGTAATAAGGCCGCCGGCACAGATACGCAGTATTTT
clone_size: -; v_call: TRBV19; d_call: -; j_call: TRBJ1-5; cdr3_length: 15; cdr3_aa: CASSTTGYSNQPQHF; cdr3_nt: TGTGCCAGTAGTACCACGGGGTATAGCAATCAGCCCCAGCATTTT
clone_size: -; v_call: TRBV7-2; d_call: TRBD2; j_call: TRBJ2-1; cdr3_length: 16; cdr3_aa: CASSDRGGAFYNEQFF; cdr3_nt: TGTGCCAGCAGCGACCGCGGGGGGGCTTTTTACAATGAGCAGTTCTTC
clone_size: -; v_call: TRBV30; d_call: TRBD2; j_call: TRBJ2-2; cdr3_length: 18; cdr3_aa: CAWRPGWRGGHFTGELFF; cdr3_nt: TGTGCCTGGAGACCTGGCTGGCGGGGGGGCCACTTCACCGGGGAGCTGTTTTTT
clone_size: once; v_call: TRBV30; d_call: -; j_call: TRBJ2-6; cdr3_length: 17; cdr3_aa: CAWSRPTGSSGANVLTF; cdr3_nt: TGTGCCTGGAGCCGCCCGACAGGAAGCTCTGGGGCCAACGTCCTGACTTTC
clone_size: -; v_call: TRBV7-2; d_call: -; j_call: TRBJ1-5; cdr3_length: 15; cdr3_aa: CASSLGRAPNQPQHF; cdr3_nt: TGTGCCAGCAGCTTAGGAAGGGCGCCGAATCAGCCCCAGCATTTT
clone_size: -; v_call: TRBV28; d_call: TRBD1; j_call: TRBJ2-7; cdr3_length: 14; cdr3_aa: CASKAAGGWAEQYF; cdr3_nt: TGTGCCAGTAAGGCGGCAGGGGGCTGGGCCGAGCAGTACTTC
clone_size: -; v_call: TRBV4-3; d_call: -; j_call: TRBJ2-7; cdr3_length: 15; cdr3_aa: CASSQRRSGTGEQYF; cdr3_nt: TGCGCCAGCAGCCAACGGCGTTCAGGGACGGGCGAGCAGTACTTC
clone_size: -; v_call: TRBV5-6; d_call: TRBD2; j_call: TRBJ2-5; cdr3_length: 17; cdr3_aa: CASSSAALAGGRETQYF; cdr3_nt: TGTGCCAGCAGCTCGGCGGCTTTAGCGGGGGGCAGGGAGACCCAGTACTTC
clone_size: -; v_call: TRBV13; d_call: TRBD1; j_call: TRBJ1-3; cdr3_length: 18; cdr3_aa: CASSPWTGPGASGNTIYF; cdr3_nt: TGTGCCAGCAGCCCATGGACAGGACCCGGCGCCTCTGGAAACACCATATATTTT
clone_size: -; v_call: TRBV28; d_call: -; j_call: TRBJ2-5; cdr3_length: 14; cdr3_aa: CASSFSGFQETQYF; cdr3_nt: TGTGCCAGCAGTTTTTCAGGGTTCCAAGAGACCCAGTACTTC
clone_size: once; v_call: TRBV7-9; d_call: -; j_call: TRBJ2-2; cdr3_length: 16; cdr3_aa: CASSRTGTLNTGELFF; cdr3_nt: TGTGCCAGCAGTCGCACCGGGACTCTCAACACCGGGGAGCTGTTTTTT
clone_size: -; v_call: TRBV28; d_call: -; j_call: TRBJ1-6; cdr3_length: 15; cdr3_aa: CASNLQGSYNSPLHF; cdr3_nt: TGTGCCAGCAACCTTCAGGGCTCCTATAATTCACCCCTCCACTTT
clone_size: -; v_call: TRBV28; d_call: TRBD1; j_call: TRBJ1-1; cdr3_length: 14; cdr3_aa: CASSSGTGNLGAFF; cdr3_nt: TGTGCCAGCAGCTCCGGGACAGGGAACCTGGGGGCTTTCTTT
clone_size: -; v_call: TRBV28; d_call: TRBD1; j_call: TRBJ2-7; cdr3_length: 14; cdr3_aa: CASTRDSGFDEQYF; cdr3_nt: TGTGCCAGCACCCGGGACAGCGGTTTCGACGAGCAGTACTTC
clone_size: -; v_call: TRBV28; d_call: -; j_call: TRBJ2-7; cdr3_length: 14; cdr3_aa: CASSSWTVSYEQYF; cdr3_nt: TGTGCCAGCAGTTCATGGACCGTCTCCTACGAGCAGTACTTC
clone_size: -; v_call: TRBV10-3; d_call: TRBD1; j_call: TRBJ1-2; cdr3_length: 18; cdr3_aa: CAISEPRTGAGGIYGYTF; cdr3_nt: TGTGCCATCAGTGAGCCAAGAACCGGGGCAGGGGGCATCTATGGCTACACCTTC
clone_size: -; v_call: TRBV5-4; d_call: -; j_call: TRBJ1-6; cdr3_length: 13; cdr3_aa: CASSLEVRAPLHF; cdr3_nt: TGTGCCAGCAGCTTGGAGGTGAGGGCACCCCTCCACTTT
clone_size: once; v_call: TRBV10-3; d_call: TRBD1; j_call: TRBJ1-5; cdr3_length: 15; cdr3_aa: CATRGDRGNNQPQHF; cdr3_nt: TGTGCCACCCGCGGGGACAGGGGAAACAATCAGCCCCAGCATTTT
clone_size: -; v_call: TRBV28; d_call: -; j_call: TRBJ2-7; cdr3_length: 17; cdr3_aa: CASSSTDGTRSSYEQYF; cdr3_nt: TGTGCCAGCAGTTCCACCGACGGGACACGAAGCTCCTACGAGCAGTACTTC
clone_size: -; v_call: TRBV4-3; d_call: TRBD1; j_call: TRBJ2-2; cdr3_length: 16; cdr3_aa: CASSQDTRGSTGELFF; cdr3_nt: TGCGCCAGCAGCCAAGATACCAGGGGGTCAACCGGGGAGCTGTTTTTT
clone_size: -; v_call: TRBV5-8; d_call: -; j_call: TRBJ2-4; cdr3_length: 15; cdr3_aa: CASSPPAGYKNIQYF; cdr3_nt: TGTGCCAGCAGCCCACCCGCAGGATACAAAAACATTCAGTACTTC
clone_size: -; v_call: TRBV2; d_call: TRBD1; j_call: TRBJ2-3; cdr3_length: 14; cdr3_aa: CASRPTGVADTQYF; cdr3_nt: TGTGCCAGCAGGCCTACAGGGGTGGCAGATACGCAGTATTTT
clone_size: -; v_call: TRBV15; d_call: TRBD2; j_call: TRBJ2-1; cdr3_length: 19; cdr3_aa: CATSRRSSLLAGVGNEQFF; cdr3_nt: TGTGCCACCAGCAGGCGGTCTTCCCTCTTAGCGGGGGTCGGCAATGAGCAGTTCTTC
clone_size: -; v_call: TRBV6-5; d_call: -; j_call: TRBJ2-5; cdr3_length: 14; cdr3_aa: CASSYNPGEETQYF; cdr3_nt: TGTGCCAGCAGTTACAACCCGGGGGAAGAGACCCAGTACTTC
clone_size: -; v_call: TRBV23-1; d_call: -; j_call: TRBJ2-1; cdr3_length: 12; cdr3_aa: CASSQLYNEQFF; cdr3_nt: TGCGCCAGCAGTCAACTTTACAATGAGCAGTTCTTC
clone_size: -; v_call: TRBV27; d_call: -; j_call: TRBJ1-1; cdr3_length: 10; cdr3_aa: CASIGIEAFF; cdr3_nt: TGTGCCAGCATAGGGATTGAAGCTTTCTTT
clone_size: -; v_call: TRBV3-1/TRBV3-2; d_call: TRBD2; j_call: TRBJ2-5; cdr3_length: 14; cdr3_aa: CASSQWGGQETQYF; cdr3_nt: TGTGCCAGCAGCCAATGGGGGGGCCAAGAGACCCAGTACTTC
clone_size: -; v_call: TRBV28; d_call: TRBD1; j_call: TRBJ1-2; cdr3_length: 15; cdr3_aa: CASSFADRSNYGYTF; cdr3_nt: TGTGCCAGCAGTTTCGCGGACAGGTCTAACTATGGCTACACCTTC
clone_size: -; v_call: TRBV28; d_call: -; j_call: TRBJ1-4; cdr3_length: 16; cdr3_aa: CASSFGGLTTNEKLFF; cdr3_nt: TGTGCCAGCAGTTTCGGTGGCCTTACAACTAATGAAAAACTGTTTTTT
clone_size: -; v_call: TRBV19; d_call: -; j_call: TRBJ1-5; cdr3_length: 17; cdr3_aa: CAGDQGRAYFSNQPQHF; cdr3_nt: TGTGCCGGAGATCAGGGAAGGGCCTATTTTAGCAATCAGCCCCAGCATTTT
clone_size: -; v_call: TRBV19; d_call: TRBD1; j_call: TRBJ1-2; cdr3_length: 12; cdr3_aa: CASGRGPDGYTF; cdr3_nt: TGTGCCAGTGGAAGGGGGCCCGATGGCTACACCTTC
clone_size: -; v_call: TRBV5-1; d_call: TRBD2; j_call: TRBJ2-1; cdr3_length: 14; cdr3_aa: CASRDLKVGSGGFF; cdr3_nt: TGCGCCAGCAGAGATCTTAAAGTCGGTAGCGGGGGGTTCTTC
clone_size: once; v_call: TRBV9; d_call: -; j_call: TRBJ2-7; cdr3_length: 12; cdr3_aa: CASSATGYEQYF; cdr3_nt: TGTGCCAGCAGCGCAACGGGGTACGAGCAGTACTTC
clone_size: -; v_call: TRBV11-2; d_call: -; j_call: TRBJ2-7; cdr3_length: 14; cdr3_aa: CASSLGGWDYEQYF; cdr3_nt: TGTGCCAGCAGCTTAGGAGGGTGGGACTACGAGCAGTACTTC
clone_size: -; v_call: TRBV28; d_call: -; j_call: TRBJ1-2; cdr3_length: 10; cdr3_aa: CASSSNYYTF; cdr3_nt: TGTGCCAGCAGCTCCAACTATTACACCTTC
clone_size: -; v_call: TRBV13; d_call: -; j_call: TRBJ2-1; cdr3_length: 13; cdr3_aa: CASSQRGNNEQFF; cdr3_nt: TGTGCCAGCAGCCAAAGGGGGAACAATGAGCAGTTCTTC
clone_size: -; v_call: TRBV6-5; d_call: -; j_call: TRBJ2-3; cdr3_length: 13; cdr3_aa: CASSPPVTDTQYF; cdr3_nt: TGTGCCAGCAGTCCTCCCGTCACAGATACGCAGTATTTT
clone_size: few; v_call: TRBV7-6; d_call: TRBD1; j_call: TRBJ2-1; cdr3_length: 15; cdr3_aa: CASSLGTGLYNEQFF; cdr3_nt: TGTGCCAGCAGCTTAGGGACAGGGTTGTACAATGAGCAGTTCTTC
clone_size: -; v_call: TRBV25-1; d_call: -; j_call: TRBJ2-3; cdr3_length: 14; cdr3_aa: CAGSGDFGTDTQYF; cdr3_nt: TGTGCCGGCAGTGGGGACTTCGGCACAGATACGCAGTATTTT
clone_size: -; v_call: TRBV3-1/TRBV3-2; d_call: -; j_call: TRBJ1-6; cdr3_length: 16; cdr3_aa: CASSQDYATDDFTLHF; cdr3_nt: TGTGCCAGCAGCCAAGATTACGCGACAGATGATTTCACCCTCCACTTT